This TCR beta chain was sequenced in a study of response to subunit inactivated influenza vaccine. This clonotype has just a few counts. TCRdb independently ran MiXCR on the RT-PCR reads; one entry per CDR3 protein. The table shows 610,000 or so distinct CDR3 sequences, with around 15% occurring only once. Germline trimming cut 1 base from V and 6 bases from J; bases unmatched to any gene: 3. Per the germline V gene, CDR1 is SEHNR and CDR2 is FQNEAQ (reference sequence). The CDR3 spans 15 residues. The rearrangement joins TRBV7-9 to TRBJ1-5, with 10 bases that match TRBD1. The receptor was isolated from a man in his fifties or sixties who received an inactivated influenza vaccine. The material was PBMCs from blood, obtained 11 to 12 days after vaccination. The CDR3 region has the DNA TGTGCCAGCAGCTTAGGACAGGGGGCGTTTCAGCCCCAGCATTTT. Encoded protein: CASSLGQGAFQPQHF.